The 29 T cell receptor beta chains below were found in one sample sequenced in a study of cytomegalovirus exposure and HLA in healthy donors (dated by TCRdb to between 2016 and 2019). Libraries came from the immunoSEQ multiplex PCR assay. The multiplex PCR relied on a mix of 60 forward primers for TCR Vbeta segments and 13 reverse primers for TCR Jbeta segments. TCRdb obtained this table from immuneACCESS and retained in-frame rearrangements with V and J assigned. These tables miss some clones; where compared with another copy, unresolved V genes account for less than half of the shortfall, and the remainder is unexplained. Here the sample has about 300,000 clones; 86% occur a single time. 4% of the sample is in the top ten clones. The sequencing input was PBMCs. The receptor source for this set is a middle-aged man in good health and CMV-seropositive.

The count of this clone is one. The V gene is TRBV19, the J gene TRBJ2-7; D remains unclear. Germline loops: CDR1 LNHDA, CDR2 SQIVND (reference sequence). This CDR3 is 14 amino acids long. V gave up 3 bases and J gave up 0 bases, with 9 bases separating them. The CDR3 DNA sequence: TGTGCCAGTAGTATTTCCGGAGCCTCCTACGAGCAGTACTTC. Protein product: CASSISGASYEQYF.

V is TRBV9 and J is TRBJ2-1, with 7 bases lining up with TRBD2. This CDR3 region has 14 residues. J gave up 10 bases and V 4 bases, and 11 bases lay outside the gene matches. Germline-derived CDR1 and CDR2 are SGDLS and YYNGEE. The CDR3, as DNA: TGTGCCAGCAGCCCAGGAGTCAGCGGGGAGGAGCAGTTCTTC. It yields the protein CASSPGVSGEEQFF.

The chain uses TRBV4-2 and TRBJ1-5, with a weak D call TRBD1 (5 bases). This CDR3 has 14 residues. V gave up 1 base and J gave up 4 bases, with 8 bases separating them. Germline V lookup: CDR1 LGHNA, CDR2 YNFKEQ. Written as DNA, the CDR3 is TGTGCCAGCAGCCAAGTTCAGGGAAATCAGCCCCAGCATTTT. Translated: CASSQVQGNQPQHF.

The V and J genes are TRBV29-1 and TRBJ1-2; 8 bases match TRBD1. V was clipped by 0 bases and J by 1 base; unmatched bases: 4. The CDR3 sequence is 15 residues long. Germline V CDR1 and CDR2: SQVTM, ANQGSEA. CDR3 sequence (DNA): TGCAGCGTTGAAGATTTCGACAGGGGTAACTATGGCTACACCTTC. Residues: CSVEDFDRGNYGYTF.

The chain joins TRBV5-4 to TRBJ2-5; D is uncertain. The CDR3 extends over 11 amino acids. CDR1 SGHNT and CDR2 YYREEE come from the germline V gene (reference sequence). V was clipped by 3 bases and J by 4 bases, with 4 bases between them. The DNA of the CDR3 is TGTGCCAGCAGCTCGGGAGAGACCCAGTACTTC. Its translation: CASSSGETQYF.

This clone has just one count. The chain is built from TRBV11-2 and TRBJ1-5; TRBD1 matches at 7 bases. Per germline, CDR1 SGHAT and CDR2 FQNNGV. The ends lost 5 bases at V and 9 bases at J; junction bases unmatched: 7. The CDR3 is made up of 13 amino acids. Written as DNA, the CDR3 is TGTGCCAGCAGCCACGAGGGGGCTGGGCCCCAGCATTTT. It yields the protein CASSHEGAGPQHF.

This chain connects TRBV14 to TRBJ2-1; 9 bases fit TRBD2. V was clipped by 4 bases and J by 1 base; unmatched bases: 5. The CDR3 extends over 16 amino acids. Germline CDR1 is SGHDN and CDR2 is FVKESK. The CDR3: CASSPLAGGSYNEQFF. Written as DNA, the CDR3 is TGTGCCAGCAGCCCCTTGGCGGGAGGGTCCTACAATGAGCAGTTCTTC.

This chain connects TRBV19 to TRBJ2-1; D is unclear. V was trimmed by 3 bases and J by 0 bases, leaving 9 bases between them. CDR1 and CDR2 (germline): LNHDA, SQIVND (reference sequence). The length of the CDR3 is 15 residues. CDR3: CASSILPGSYNEQFF. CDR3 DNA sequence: TGTGCCAGTAGTATCTTACCAGGCTCCTACAATGAGCAGTTCTTC. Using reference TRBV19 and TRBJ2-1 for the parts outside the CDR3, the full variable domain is DGGITQSPKYLFRKEGQNVTLSCEQNLNHDAMYWYRQDPGQGLRLIYYSQIVNDFQKGDIAEGYSVSREKKESFPLTVTSAQKNPTAFYLCASSILPGSYNEQFFGPGTRLTVL.

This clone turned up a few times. The CDR3 DNA follows: TGTGCCAGCAGTTTGAAGGGGCGCGGGATCGGGCCCCAGCATTTT. This translates into CASSLKGRGIGPQHF. The J gene is TRBJ1-5, the V gene TRBV27; a possible D gene is TRBD1 (5 bases). The CDR3 has 15 residues. The V gene's germline CDR1 is MNHEY and CDR2 SMNVEV (reference sequence). Trimming left V 3 bases short and J 9 bases short, with 18 bases between.

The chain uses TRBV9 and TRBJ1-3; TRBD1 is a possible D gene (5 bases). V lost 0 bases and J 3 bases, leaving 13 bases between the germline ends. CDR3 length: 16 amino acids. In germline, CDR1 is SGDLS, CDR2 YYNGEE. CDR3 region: CASSVGSNRNGNTIYF. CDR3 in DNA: TGTGCCAGCAGCGTAGGGAGTAACAGGAATGGAAACACCATATATTTT.

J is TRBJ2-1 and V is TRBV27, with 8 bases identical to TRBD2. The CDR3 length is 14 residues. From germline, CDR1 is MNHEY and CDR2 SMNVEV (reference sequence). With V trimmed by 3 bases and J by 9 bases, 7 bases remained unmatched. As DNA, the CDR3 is TGTGCCAGCAGTTTTGGAGCGGGAGAGAGTGAGCAGTTCTTC. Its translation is CASSFGAGESEQFF.

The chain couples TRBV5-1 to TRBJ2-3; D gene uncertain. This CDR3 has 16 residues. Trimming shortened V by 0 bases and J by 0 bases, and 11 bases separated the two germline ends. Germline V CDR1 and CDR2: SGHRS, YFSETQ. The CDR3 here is CASSLGAQLSTDTQYF. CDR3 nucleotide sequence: TGCGCCAGCAGCTTGGGGGCACAACTTAGCACAGATACGCAGTATTTT.

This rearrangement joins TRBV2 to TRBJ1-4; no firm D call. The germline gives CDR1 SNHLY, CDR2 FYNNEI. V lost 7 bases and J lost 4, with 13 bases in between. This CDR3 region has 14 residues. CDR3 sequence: CASIKGDLNEKLFF. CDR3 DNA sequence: TGTGCCAGCATTAAGGGAGATCTTAATGAAAAACTGTTTTTT.

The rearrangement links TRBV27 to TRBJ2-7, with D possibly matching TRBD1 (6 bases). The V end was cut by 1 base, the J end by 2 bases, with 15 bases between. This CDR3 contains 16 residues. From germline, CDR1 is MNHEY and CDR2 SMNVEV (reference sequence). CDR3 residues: CASSLFGQPGPYEQYF. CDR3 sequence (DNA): TGTGCCAGCAGTTTATTTGGACAGCCGGGGCCCTACGAGCAGTACTTC.

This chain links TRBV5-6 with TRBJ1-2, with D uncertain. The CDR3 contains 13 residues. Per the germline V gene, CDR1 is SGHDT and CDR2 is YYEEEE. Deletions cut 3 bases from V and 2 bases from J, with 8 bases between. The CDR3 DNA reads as TGTGCCAGCAGCTCCCTCGGGAACTATGGCTACACCTTC. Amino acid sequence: CASSSLGNYGYTF.

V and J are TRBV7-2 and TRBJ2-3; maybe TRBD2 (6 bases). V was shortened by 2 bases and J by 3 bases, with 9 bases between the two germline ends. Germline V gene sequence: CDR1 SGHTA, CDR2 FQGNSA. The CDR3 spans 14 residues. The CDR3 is CASSLLLATDTQYF. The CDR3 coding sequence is TGTGCCAGCAGCTTATTGCTAGCGACAGATACGCAGTATTTT. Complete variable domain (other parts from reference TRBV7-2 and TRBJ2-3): GAGVSQSPSNKVTEKGKDVELRCDPISGHTALYWYRQSLGQGLEFLIYFQGNSAPDKSGLPSDRFSAERTGGSVSTLTIQRTQQEDSAVYLCASSLLLATDTQYFGPGTRLTVL.

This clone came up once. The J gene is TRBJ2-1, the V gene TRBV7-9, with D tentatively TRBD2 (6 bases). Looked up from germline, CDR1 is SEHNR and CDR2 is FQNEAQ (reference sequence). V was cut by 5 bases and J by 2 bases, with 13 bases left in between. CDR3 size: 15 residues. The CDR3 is CASSTTPGAYNEQFF. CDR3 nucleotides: TGTGCCAGCAGCACCACCCCGGGGGCCTACAATGAGCAGTTCTTC.

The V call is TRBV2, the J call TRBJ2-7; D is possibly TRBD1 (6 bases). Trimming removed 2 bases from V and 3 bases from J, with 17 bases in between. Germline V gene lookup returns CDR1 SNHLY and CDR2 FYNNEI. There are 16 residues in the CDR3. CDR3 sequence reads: CASSERGKGLVYEQYF. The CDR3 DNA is TGTGCCAGCAGTGAAAGGGGGAAGGGATTGGTCTACGAGCAGTACTTC. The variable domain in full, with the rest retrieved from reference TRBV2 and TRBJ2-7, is EPEVTQTPSHQVTQMGQEVILRCVPISNHLYFYWYRQILGQKVEFLVSFYNNEISEKSEIFDDQFSVERPDGSNFTLKIRSTKLEDSAMYFCASSERGKGLVYEQYFGPGTRLTVT.

The CDR3 protein is CASTQISTRDTGELFF. The CDR3 nucleotides read TGTGCCAGCACCCAAATCTCGACTAGAGACACCGGGGAGCTGTTTTTT. The rearrangement joins TRBV27 to TRBJ2-2; a weak D match, TRBD2 (6 bases). V was cut by 7 bases and J by 3 bases, with 18 bases left in between. Looked up from germline, CDR1 is MNHEY and CDR2 is SMNVEV (reference sequence). This CDR3 spans 16 amino acids.

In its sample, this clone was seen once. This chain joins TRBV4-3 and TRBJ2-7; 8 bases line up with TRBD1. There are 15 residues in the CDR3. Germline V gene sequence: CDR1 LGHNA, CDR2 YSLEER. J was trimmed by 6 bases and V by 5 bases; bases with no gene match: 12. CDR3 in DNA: TGCGCCAGCAGCTACTCACGGACAGGGCTGGGCGAGCAGTACTTC. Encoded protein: CASSYSRTGLGEQYF.

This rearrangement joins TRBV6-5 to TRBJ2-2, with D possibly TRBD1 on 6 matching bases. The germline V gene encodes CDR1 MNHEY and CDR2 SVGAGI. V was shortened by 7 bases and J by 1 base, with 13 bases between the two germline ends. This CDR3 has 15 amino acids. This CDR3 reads CASTRWDKNTGELFF. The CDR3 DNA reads TGTGCCAGCACCCGCTGGGACAAGAACACCGGGGAGCTGTTTTTT.

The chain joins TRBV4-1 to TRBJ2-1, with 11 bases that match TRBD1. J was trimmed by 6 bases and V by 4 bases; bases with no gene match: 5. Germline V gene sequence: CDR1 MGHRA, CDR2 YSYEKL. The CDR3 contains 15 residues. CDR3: CASSRTGGGGNEQFF. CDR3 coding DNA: TGCGCCAGCAGCCGGACAGGGGGCGGGGGCAATGAGCAGTTCTTC.

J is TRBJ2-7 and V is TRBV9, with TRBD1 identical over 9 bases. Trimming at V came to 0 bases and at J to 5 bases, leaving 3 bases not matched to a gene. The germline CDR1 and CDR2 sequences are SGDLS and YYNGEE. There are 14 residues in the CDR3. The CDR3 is CASSVATGGDEQYF. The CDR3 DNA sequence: TGTGCCAGCAGCGTAGCGACAGGGGGGGACGAGCAGTACTTC.

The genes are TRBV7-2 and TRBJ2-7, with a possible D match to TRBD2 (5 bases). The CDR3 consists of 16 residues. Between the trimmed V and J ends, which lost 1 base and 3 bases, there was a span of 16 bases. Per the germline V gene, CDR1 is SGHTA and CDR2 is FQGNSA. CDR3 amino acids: CASSLVRQGRHYEQYF. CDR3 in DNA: TGTGCCAGCAGCTTAGTACGGCAAGGGAGACACTACGAGCAGTACTTC.

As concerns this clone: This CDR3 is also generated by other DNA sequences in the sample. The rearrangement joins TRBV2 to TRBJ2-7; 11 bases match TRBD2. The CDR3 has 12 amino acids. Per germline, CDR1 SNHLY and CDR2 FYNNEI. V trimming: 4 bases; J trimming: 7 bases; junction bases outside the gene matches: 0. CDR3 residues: CASSGLAGEQYF. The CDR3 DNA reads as TGTGCCAGCAGTGGACTAGCGGGGGAGCAGTACTTC. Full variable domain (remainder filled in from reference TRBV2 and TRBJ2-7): EPEVTQTPSHQVTQMGQEVILRCVPISNHLYFYWYRQILGQKVEFLVSFYNNEISEKSEIFDDQFSVERPDGSNFTLKIRSTKLEDSAMYFCASSGLAGEQYFGPGTRLTVT.

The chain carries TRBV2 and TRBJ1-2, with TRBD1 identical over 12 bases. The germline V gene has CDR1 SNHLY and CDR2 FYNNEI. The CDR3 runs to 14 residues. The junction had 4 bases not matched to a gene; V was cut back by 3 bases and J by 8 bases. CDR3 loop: CASSEVGTGGGYTF. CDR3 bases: TGTGCCAGCAGTGAGGTTGGGACAGGGGGCGGCTACACCTTC.

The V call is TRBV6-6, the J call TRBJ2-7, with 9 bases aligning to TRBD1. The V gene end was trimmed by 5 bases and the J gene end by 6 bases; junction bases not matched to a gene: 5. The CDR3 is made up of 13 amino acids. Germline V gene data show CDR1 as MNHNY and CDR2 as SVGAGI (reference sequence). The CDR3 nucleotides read TGTGCCAGCAGTGGGGGACAGGGAGTCGAGCAGTACTTC. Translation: CASSGGQGVEQYF.

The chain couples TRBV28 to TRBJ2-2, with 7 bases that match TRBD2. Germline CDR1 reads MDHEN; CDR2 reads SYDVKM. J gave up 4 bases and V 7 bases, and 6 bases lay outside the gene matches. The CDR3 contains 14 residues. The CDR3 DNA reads TGTGCCAGCATTGGCGGGAGTAGCACCGGGGAGCTGTTTTTT. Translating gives CASIGGSSTGELFF.

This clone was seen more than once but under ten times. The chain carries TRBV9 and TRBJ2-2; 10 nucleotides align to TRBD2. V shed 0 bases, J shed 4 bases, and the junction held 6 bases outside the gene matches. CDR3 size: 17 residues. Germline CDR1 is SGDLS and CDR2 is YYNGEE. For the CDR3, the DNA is TGTGCCAGCAGCGTAGGGACAGGGACTAGCGTCACCGGGGAGCTGTTTTTT. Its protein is CASSVGTGTSVTGELFF.